This T cell receptor beta chain came from a study of cytomegalovirus exposure and HLA in healthy donors. PCR primers comprised 60 Vbeta and 13 Jbeta primers. TCRdb's copy holds only in-frame clones and misses some; the assay was immunoSEQ multiplex PCR. The sample consists of about 150,000 clones, roughly 80% of them appearing once. The germline V gene encodes CDR1 ENHRY and CDR2 SYGVKD. The V gene end was trimmed by 11 bases and the J gene end by 2 bases; junction bases not matched to a gene: 9. The CDR3 length is 14 residues. The chain recombines TRBV10-3 with TRBJ2-7, with 10 bases matching TRBD1. Input material: PBMCs. This sequence originates from a woman aged 25-40 years in good health and CMV-seronegative. The CDR3 sequence: CASNRDRGPYEQYF. The CDR3 nucleotides are TGTGCCTCAAACCGGGACAGGGGACCCTACGAGCAGTACTTC.